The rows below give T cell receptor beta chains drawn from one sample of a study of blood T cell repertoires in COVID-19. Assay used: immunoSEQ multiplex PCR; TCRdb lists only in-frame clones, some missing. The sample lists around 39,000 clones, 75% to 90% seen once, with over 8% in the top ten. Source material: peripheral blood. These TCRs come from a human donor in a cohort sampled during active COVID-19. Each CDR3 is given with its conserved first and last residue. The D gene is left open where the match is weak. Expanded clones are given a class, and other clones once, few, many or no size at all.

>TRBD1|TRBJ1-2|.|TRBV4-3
CASSRGQGINYGYTF
TGCGCCAGCAGCCGCGGACAGGGGATCAACTATGGCTACACCTTC
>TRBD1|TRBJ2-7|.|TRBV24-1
CATPGQGAHEQYF
TGTGCCACACCGGGACAGGGAGCTCACGAGCAGTACTTC
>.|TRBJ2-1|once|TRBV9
CASSGSSYNEQFF
TGTGCCAGCAGCGGGAGCTCCTACAATGAGCAGTTCTTC
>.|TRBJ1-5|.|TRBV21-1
CASIGRTRRGDQPQHF
TGTGCCAGCATCGGCAGAACCCGACGGGGGGATCAGCCCCAGCATTTT
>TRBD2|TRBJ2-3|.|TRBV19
CASSSWSSGGQKNPRSTDTQYF
TGTGCCAGTAGTAGTTGGTCTAGCGGGGGGCAGAAGAACCCTCGAAGCACAGATACGCAGTATTTT
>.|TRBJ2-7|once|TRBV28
CASSFENRYLYEQYF
TGTGCCAGCAGTTTTGAAAACCGGTATCTCTACGAGCAGTACTTC
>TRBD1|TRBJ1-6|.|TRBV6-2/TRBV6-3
CASSETGGGSPLHF
TGTGCCAGCAGTGAGACAGGGGGCGGGTCACCCCTCCACTTT
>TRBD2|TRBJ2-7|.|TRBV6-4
CASSGGGSLEQYF
TGTGCCAGCAGTGGGGGGGGGAGTTTGGAGCAGTACTTC
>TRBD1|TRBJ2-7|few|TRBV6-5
CASSYALTGYEQYF
TGTGCCAGCAGTTACGCACTGACAGGGTACGAGCAGTACTTC
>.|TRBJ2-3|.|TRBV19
CASGSRAGDTQYF
TGTGCCAGTGGTAGCCGGGCGGGAGATACGCAGTATTTT
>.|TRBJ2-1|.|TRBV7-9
CASDLNVHNEQFF
TGTGCCAGCGACTTAAACGTGCACAATGAGCAGTTCTTC
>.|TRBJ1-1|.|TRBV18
CASSPYQEINTEAFF
TGTGCCAGCTCACCATATCAGGAAATAAACACTGAAGCTTTCTTT
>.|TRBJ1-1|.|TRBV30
CAWDPVRGDMNTEAFF
TGTGCCTGGGACCCTGTCCGAGGGGACATGAACACTGAAGCTTTCTTT
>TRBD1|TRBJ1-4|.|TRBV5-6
CASSRPGQGREKLFF
TGTGCCAGCAGCCGGCCGGGACAGGGACGTGAAAAACTGTTTTTT
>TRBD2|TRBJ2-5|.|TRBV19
CATRTSGSLETQYF
TGTGCCACTCGGACTAGCGGGAGCTTGGAGACCCAGTACTTC
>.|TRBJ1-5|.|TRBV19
CASSITAHSNQPQHF
TGTGCCAGTAGTATTACAGCCCATAGCAATCAGCCCCAGCATTTT
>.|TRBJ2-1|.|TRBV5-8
CASSLARRNEQFF
TGTGCCAGCAGCTTGGCTCGTCGGAATGAGCAGTTCTTC
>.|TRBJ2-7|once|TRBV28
CASSLEQGRNEQYF
TGTGCCAGCAGTTTAGAACAGGGAAGAAACGAGCAGTACTTC
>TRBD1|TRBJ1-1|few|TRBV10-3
CAISRDRMNTEAFF
TGTGCCATCAGTCGGGACAGGATGAACACTGAAGCTTTCTTT
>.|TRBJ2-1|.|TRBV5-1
CASGPGSSYNEQFF
TGCGCCAGCGGACCCGGGAGCTCCTACAATGAGCAGTTCTTC
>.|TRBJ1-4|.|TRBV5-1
CASSFSQGRFEKLFF
TGCGCCAGCAGCTTTAGTCAGGGGCGCTTTGAAAAACTGTTTTTT
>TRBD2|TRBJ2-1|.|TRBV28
CASLGGGHNEQFF
TGTGCCAGCTTGGGGGGGGGACACAATGAGCAGTTCTTC
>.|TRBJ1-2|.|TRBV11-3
CASSHQEGLDRGGYTF
TGTGCCAGCAGCCACCAGGAGGGTTTAGACCGTGGCGGCTACACCTTC
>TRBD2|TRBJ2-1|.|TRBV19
CASMVSGTHNEQFF
TGTGCCAGTATGGTTAGCGGGACCCACAATGAGCAGTTCTTC
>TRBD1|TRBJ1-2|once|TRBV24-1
CATSDAGQYGYTF
TGTGCCACCAGTGACGCGGGACAGTATGGCTACACCTTC
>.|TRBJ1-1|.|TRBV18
CASSGDSNTEAFF
TGTGCCAGCTCCGGAGACAGTAACACTGAAGCTTTCTTT
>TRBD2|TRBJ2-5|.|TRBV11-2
CASSSSGSALRETQYF
TGTGCCAGCAGCTCTAGCGGGAGTGCACTGCGGGAGACCCAGTACTTC
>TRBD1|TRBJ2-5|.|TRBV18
CASSPPGQQETQYF
TGTGCCAGCTCACCCCCGGGACAGCAAGAGACCCAGTACTTC
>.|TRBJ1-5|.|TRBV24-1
CATSDAGHLSNQPQHF
TGTGCCACCAGTGACGCCGGACACCTTAGCAATCAGCCCCAGCATTTT
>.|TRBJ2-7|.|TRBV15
CATSRERWQADPGYEQYF
TGTGCCACCAGCAGAGAACGGTGGCAGGCGGATCCAGGGTACGAGCAGTACTTC
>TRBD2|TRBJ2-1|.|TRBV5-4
CASSLAQGGRGNEQFF
TGTGCCAGCAGCTTGGCTCAGGGCGGGAGGGGTAATGAGCAGTTCTTC
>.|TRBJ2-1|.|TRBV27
CASRDRGLAQFF
TGTGCCAGCAGAGATCGTGGGCTGGCGCAGTTCTTC
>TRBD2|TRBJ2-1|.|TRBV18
CASSPPRTSGGANEQFF
TGTGCCAGCTCACCACCGAGGACTAGCGGGGGGGCCAATGAGCAGTTCTTC
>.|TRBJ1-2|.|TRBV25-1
CASSDTGHGYTF
TGTGCCAGCAGTGACACCGGTCATGGCTACACCTTC
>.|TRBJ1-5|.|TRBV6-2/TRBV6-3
CASSYRRQGSNQPQHF
TGTGCCAGCAGTTACAGACGTCAGGGCAGCAATCAGCCCCAGCATTTT
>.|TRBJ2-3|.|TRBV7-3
CASSLGGAIDTQYF
TGTGCCAGCAGCTTAGGGGGGGCCATAGATACGCAGTATTTT
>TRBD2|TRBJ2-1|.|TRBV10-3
CAISESGTSGRHNEQFF
TGTGCCATCAGTGAGAGTGGAACTAGCGGGAGGCACAATGAGCAGTTCTTC